This T cell receptor beta chain comes out of a study of T-cell reconstitution after alpha-beta-depleted transplantation in children. Unique molecular identifiers were used to barcode this TCRbeta library. TCRdb re-called the PCR reads with MiXCR, one entry per CDR3 protein. The sample holds around 25,000 distinct CDR3 sequences; 15% to 20% are singletons and the top ten take approximately 40%. This clonotype was detected a few times. Antigen specificity is unknown. V gave up 3 bases and J gave up 0 bases, with 10 bases separating them. The CDR3 has 15 amino acids. Study results and limitations: Newly made T cells mostly supplied T-cell counts and diversity one year after transplant. Surviving recipient T cells and thymic progenitors accounted for the high day-60 TCRbeta diversity observed in some patients.

The sequence came from a male patient between 2 and 10 years old who had a stem cell transplant for acute lymphoblastic leukemia, so the T cells may come from the graft donor. This chain links TRBV12-3 or TRBV12-4 with TRBJ2-3; D is unclear. The input for sequencing was PBMCs, mostly from graft donor cells, taken 60 days after TCRalphabeta/CD19-depleted stem cell transplant. The CDR3, as DNA: TGTGCCAGCAGTTTCCCTTCAGTGAGCACAGATACGCAGTATTTT. Its protein product is CASSFPSVSTDTQYF.